The 19 T cell receptor beta chains below were found in one sample sequenced in a study of beta chain features in type 1 diabetes. Expressed TCRB transcripts were sequenced because the isolated RNA had all been reverse transcribed beforehand. Method: immunoSEQ multiplex PCR; TCRdb's copy keeps in-frame clones and lacks some. The sample lists some 180,000 clones; around 13% were seen once. The sample taken for sequencing was central memory CD4+ T cells from blood. All receptors derive from a woman aged 18-29 years in good health.

This clone has only a few counts. The chain couples TRBV15 to TRBJ1-1, with D maybe TRBD1 (6 bases). Deletions cut 8 bases from V and 1 base from J, with 11 bases between. The CDR3 is made up of 13 amino acids. Per germline, CDR1 LNHNV and CDR2 YYDKDF (reference sequence). This chain's CDR3 is CATSGQWNTEAFF. The DNA of the CDR3 is TGTGCCACCTCGGGACAATGGAACACTGAAGCTTTCTTT.

This clone was counted ten times or more. The chain links TRBV14 to TRBJ2-1, with D hard to call. V shed 3 bases and J shed 4 bases, with 10 bases lying between them. This CDR3 has 14 amino acids. Germline V gene sequence: CDR1 SGHDN, CDR2 FVKESK. The CDR3, as DNA: TGTGCCAGCAGCCATAGTTCCCGGTACAATGAGCAGTTCTTC. This translates into CASSHSSRYNEQFF.

Only a few counts were recorded for this clone. The chain joins TRBV7-2 to TRBJ2-2, with D possibly being TRBD2 (6 bases). Trimming left V 5 bases short and J 1 base short, with 14 bases between. The germline V gene encodes CDR1 SGHTA and CDR2 FQGNSA. The CDR3 loop spans 16 amino acids. The CDR3 protein is CASSNGGTENTGELFF. CDR3 nucleotides: TGTGCCAGCAGCAACGGCGGGACGGAGAACACCGGGGAGCTGTTTTTT. The entire variable domain, with the rest obtained from reference TRBV7-2 and TRBJ2-2, is as follows: GAGVSQSPSNKVTEKGKDVELRCDPISGHTALYWYRQSLGQGLEFLIYFQGNSAPDKSGLPSDRFSAERTGGSVSTLTIQRTQQEDSAVYLCASSNGGTENTGELFFGEGSRLTVL.

The chain carries TRBV2 and TRBJ2-3; tentative D call: TRBD2 (7 bases). The V gene lost 5 bases and the J gene lost 4 bases, with 19 bases spanning the gap. Germline-derived CDR1 and CDR2 are SNHLY and FYNNEI. This CDR3 is 16 amino acids long. CDR3 protein: CASSREGGTIADTQYF. CDR3 bases: TGTGCCAGCAGTAGAGAGGGGGGGACAATAGCAGATACGCAGTATTTT.

The gene calls are TRBV27 and TRBJ2-1, with 9 bases aligning to TRBD2. Germline lookup yields CDR1 MNHEY and CDR2 SMNVEV (reference sequence). Trimming at V came to 4 bases and at J to 9 bases, leaving 16 bases not matched to a gene. The CDR3 runs to 17 residues. CDR3 amino acids: CASSYKGGRAFGSEQFF. The CDR3 DNA reads as TGTGCCAGCAGTTACAAGGGCGGGAGGGCCTTCGGTAGTGAGCAGTTCTTC.

In the case of this clone: The sample contains more than one DNA sequence encoding this CDR3. The V gene is TRBV27, the J gene TRBJ1-5; D is ambiguous. CDR1 is MNHEY, CDR2 SMNVEV, per germline (reference sequence). The CDR3 runs to 14 residues. Trimming removed 6 bases at V and 0 bases at J, with 9 bases between. This CDR3 is CASRGAYSNQPQHF. Here the CDR3 DNA reads TGTGCCAGCAGGGGAGCATATAGCAATCAGCCCCAGCATTTT.

The CDR3 sequence is CASSTQSQGATDTQYF. DNA of the CDR3: TGCGCCAGCAGCACACAATCACAGGGGGCGACAGATACGCAGTATTTT. The chain is built from TRBV5-1 and TRBJ2-3; 9 bases agree with TRBD1. J gave up 3 bases and V 4 bases, and 9 bases lay outside the gene matches. Germline loops: CDR1 SGHRS, CDR2 YFSETQ. This CDR3 is built from 16 residues. Combining the CDR3 with reference TRBV5-1 and TRBJ2-3 gives the whole variable domain KAGVTQTPRYLIKTRGQQVTLSCSPISGHRSVSWYQQTPGQGLQFLFEYFSETQRNKGNFPGRFSGRQFSNSRSEMNVSTLELGDSALYLCASSTQSQGATDTQYFGPGTRLTVL.

There are a few counts of this clone. The gene calls are TRBV5-1 and TRBJ1-2, with 11 bases identical to TRBD1. The CDR3 contains 12 residues. The germline gives CDR1 SGHRS, CDR2 YFSETQ. J lost 7 bases, V lost 7 bases, and 3 bases had no gene match. In DNA, the CDR3 is TGCGCCAGCCGGGACAGGGGGTTTGGCTACACCTTC. This gives the protein CASRDRGFGYTF.

Only a few counts were recorded for this clone. The V and J genes are TRBV28 and TRBJ1-2; a weak D match, TRBD1 (5 bases). V lost 5 bases and J lost 6, with 19 bases in between. The CDR3 has 15 amino acids. CDR1 MDHEN and CDR2 SYDVKM come from the germline V gene. The CDR3 DNA reads TGTGCCAGCAGTAGGATTGACAGTCCTAGTAATGGCTACACCTTC. Amino acids: CASSRIDSPSNGYTF.

The sample holds a few counts of this clone. The gene calls are TRBV6-1 and TRBJ1-4, with a possible D match to TRBD1 (5 bases). The CDR3 loop spans 12 amino acids. Between the trimmed V and J ends, which lost 3 bases and 13 bases, there was a span of 12 bases. Germline-derived CDR1 and CDR2 are MNHNS and SASEGT. The CDR3: CASSDGDRGLFF. CDR3 DNA sequence: TGTGCCAGCAGTGATGGGGATAGGGGACTGTTTTTT.

The chain has TRBV28 and TRBJ2-1; 8 positions agree with TRBD1. CDR1 and CDR2 (germline): MDHEN, SYDVKM. The CDR3 consists of 17 residues. V dropped 5 bases and J dropped 11; count of bases not matched to a gene: 20. This CDR3 is CASSPTWAGQGKYQQFF. CDR3 coding DNA: TGTGCCAGCAGTCCTACCTGGGCCGGACAGGGAAAATATCAGCAGTTCTTC.

The sample holds a few counts of this clone. The CDR3 here is CASSRWLDTQYF. CDR3 nucleotide sequence: TGTGCCAGCAGCCGGTGGTTAGATACGCAGTATTTT. The rearrangement uses TRBV7-6 and TRBJ2-3, with D unclear. This CDR3 has 12 residues. Germline V gene lookup returns CDR1 SGHVS and CDR2 FNYEAQ. The V end lost 5 bases, the J end lost 5 bases, and 8 bases lay between the germline ends.

The chain has TRBV6-5 and TRBJ2-4; D not certain. The CDR3 covers 13 residues. Trimming removed 6 bases from V and 12 bases from J, with 18 bases in between. The germline V gene encodes CDR1 MNHEY and CDR2 SVGAGI. The CDR3 sequence is CASRPDLQRGQYF. The DNA of the CDR3 is TGTGCCAGCAGGCCCGACCTGCAGCGCGGTCAGTACTTC.

The chain combines TRBV27 with TRBJ1-1; the D gene is possibly TRBD1 (6 bases). The CDR3 covers 14 residues. Trimming removed 4 bases from V and 1 base from J, with 10 bases in between. Germline CDR1 and CDR2: MNHEY and SMNVEV (reference sequence). Written as DNA, the CDR3 is TGTGCCAGCAGTTACTCCAGGGGGAACACTGAAGCTTTCTTT. This gives the protein CASSYSRGNTEAFF.

The sample holds a few counts of this clone. The chain is built from TRBV11-1 and TRBJ2-7, with 14 bases identical to TRBD2. Germline lookup yields CDR1 SGHAT and CDR2 FQDESV (reference sequence). Germline trimming cut 4 bases from V and 0 bases from J; bases unmatched to any gene: 2. The CDR3 is made up of 16 amino acids. CDR3 in amino acids: CASSSGTSGGSYEQYF. The CDR3 bases are TGTGCCAGCAGCTCTGGGACTAGCGGGGGCTCCTACGAGCAGTACTTC.

This chain connects TRBV29-1 to TRBJ1-5; D remains unclear. From germline, CDR1 is SQVTM and CDR2 ANQGSEA. This CDR3 comprises 13 residues. V lost 3 bases, J lost 3 bases, and 9 bases lay in between. CDR3 in amino acids: CSVDPGFNQPQHF. The CDR3, as DNA: TGCAGCGTTGACCCTGGCTTCAATCAGCCCCAGCATTTT.

The CDR3 DNA reads as TGTGCCTGGAGTCCCCGGAGTGATCAGCCCCAGCATTTT. It codes for CAWSPRSDQPQHF. The chain recombines TRBV30 with TRBJ1-5, with no clear D. CDR1 and CDR2 from the germline V gene are GTSNPN and SVGIG (reference sequence). The CDR3 length is 13 residues. V dropped 2 bases and J dropped 5 bases, with 10 bases sitting between them.

In this sample, this clone turned up a few times. J is TRBJ1-1 and V is TRBV18; the match to TRBD1 covers 9 bases. The germline CDR1 and CDR2 sequences are KGHSH and LQKENI. The CDR3 totals 18 residues. After removal of 3 bases from V and 1 base from J, the junction contained 12 bases not matched to a gene. The CDR3 nucleotides read TGTGCCAGCTCACCCGGGAAGGGACAGGGCCTGTGGAACACTGAAGCTTTCTTT. Encoded protein: CASSPGKGQGLWNTEAFF.

This chain links TRBV29-1 with TRBJ2-3; no firm D call. Per the germline V gene, CDR1 is SQVTM and CDR2 is ANQGSEA. Trimming removed 7 bases from V and 2 bases from J, with 22 bases in between. CDR3 length: 16 residues. The CDR3 DNA sequence: TGCAGCGCCGCAGGTCTATCTTCCTTGAACACAGATACGCAGTATTTT. Its translation: CSAAGLSSLNTDTQYF.